This TCR beta chain appears in the sequencing data of a study of CD8+ T cells in alopecia areata. Study-wide context: Treated individuals took tofacitinib by mouth, 5 to 10 mg twice daily. It was 6 to 18 months of tofacitinib, and then there were 6 months off drug.

It was cDNA, reverse transcribed from extracted RNA, that served as the sequencing template. Measured with immunoSEQ multiplex PCR; TCRdb has only the in-frame clones, and not every one. Here the sample spans roughly 150,000 clones, 80% to 90% being singletons. Sample: CD8+ T cells sorted from blood, taken at week 0. The receptor comes from a human donor with alopecia areata.

CDR3 nucleotide sequence: TGCAGCGTTGAGGACAGGGCGCAGTATTTT. Encoded protein: CSVEDRAQYF. The chain links TRBV29-1 to TRBJ2-3, with 8 bases identical to TRBD1. CDR3 length equals 10 residues. The junction had 0 bases not matched to a gene; V was cut back by 3 bases and J by 10 bases. Per the germline V gene, CDR1 is SQVTM and CDR2 is ANQGSEA.